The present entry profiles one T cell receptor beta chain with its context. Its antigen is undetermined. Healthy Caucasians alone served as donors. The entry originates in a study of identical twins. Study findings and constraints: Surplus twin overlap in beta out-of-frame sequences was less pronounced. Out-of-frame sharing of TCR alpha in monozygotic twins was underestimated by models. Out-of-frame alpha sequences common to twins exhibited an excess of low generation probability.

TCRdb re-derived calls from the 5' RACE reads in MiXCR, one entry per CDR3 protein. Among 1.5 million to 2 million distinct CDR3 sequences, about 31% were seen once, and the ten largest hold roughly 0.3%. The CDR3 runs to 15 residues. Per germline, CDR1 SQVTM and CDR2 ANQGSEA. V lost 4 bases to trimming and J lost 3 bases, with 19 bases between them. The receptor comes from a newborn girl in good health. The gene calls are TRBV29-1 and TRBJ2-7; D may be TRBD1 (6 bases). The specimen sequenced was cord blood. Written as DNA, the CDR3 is TGCAGCGTTGTTTCTTCCGGGACAAAGAGCTACGAGCAGTACTTC. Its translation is CSVVSSGTKSYEQYF.